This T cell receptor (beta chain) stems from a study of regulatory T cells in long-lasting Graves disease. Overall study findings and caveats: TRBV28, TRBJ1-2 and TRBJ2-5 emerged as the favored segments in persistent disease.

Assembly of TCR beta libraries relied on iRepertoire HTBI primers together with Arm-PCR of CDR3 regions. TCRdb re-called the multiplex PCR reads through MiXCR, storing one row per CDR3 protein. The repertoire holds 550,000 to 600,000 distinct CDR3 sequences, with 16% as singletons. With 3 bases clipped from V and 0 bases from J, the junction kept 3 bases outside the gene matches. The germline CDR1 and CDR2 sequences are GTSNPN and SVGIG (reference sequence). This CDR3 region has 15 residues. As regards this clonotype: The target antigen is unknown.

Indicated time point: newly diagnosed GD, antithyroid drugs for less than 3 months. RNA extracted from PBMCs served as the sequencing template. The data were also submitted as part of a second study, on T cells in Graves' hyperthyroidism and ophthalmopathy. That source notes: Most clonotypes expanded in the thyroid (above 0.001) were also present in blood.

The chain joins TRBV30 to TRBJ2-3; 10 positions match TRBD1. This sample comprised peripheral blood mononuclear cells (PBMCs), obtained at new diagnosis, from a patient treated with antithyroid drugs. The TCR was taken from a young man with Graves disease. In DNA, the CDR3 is TGTGCCTGGAGCTGGACAGGGGGTAGCACAGATACGCAGTATTTT. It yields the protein CAWSWTGGSTDTQYF.